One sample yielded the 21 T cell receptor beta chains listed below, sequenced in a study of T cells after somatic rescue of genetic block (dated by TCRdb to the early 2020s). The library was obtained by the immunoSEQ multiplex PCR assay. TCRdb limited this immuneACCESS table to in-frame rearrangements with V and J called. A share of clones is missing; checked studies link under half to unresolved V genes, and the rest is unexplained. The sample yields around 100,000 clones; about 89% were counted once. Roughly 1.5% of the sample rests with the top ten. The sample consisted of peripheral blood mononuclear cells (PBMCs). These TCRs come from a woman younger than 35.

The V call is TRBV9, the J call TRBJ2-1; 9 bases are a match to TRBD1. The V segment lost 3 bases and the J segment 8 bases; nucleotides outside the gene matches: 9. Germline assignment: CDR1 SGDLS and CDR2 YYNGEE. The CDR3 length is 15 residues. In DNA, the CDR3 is TGTGCCAGCAGCGCCGGGACAGGGAAGATCGATGAGCAGTTCTTC. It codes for CASSAGTGKIDEQFF.

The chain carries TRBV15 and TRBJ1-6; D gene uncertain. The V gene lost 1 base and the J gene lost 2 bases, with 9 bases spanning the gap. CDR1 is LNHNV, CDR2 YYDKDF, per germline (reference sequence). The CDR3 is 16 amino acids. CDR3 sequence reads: CATSRAGSTYNSPLHF. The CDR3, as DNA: TGTGCCACCAGCAGAGCGGGGAGCACCTATAATTCACCCCTCCACTTT.

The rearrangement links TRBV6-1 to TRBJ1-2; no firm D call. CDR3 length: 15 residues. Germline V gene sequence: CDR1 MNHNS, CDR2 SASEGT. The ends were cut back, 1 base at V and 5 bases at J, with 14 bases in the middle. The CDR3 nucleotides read TGTGCCAGCAGTGAAGTTATCTTGCGCGGTTATGGCTACACCTTC. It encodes CASSEVILRGYGYTF.

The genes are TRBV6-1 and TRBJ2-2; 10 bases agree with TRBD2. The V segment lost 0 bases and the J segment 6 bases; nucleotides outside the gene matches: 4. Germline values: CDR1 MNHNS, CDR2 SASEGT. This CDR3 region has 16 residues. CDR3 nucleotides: TGTGCCAGCAGTGAAGCAACTAGCGGGGCCCCCGGGGAGCTGTTTTTT. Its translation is CASSEATSGAPGELFF.

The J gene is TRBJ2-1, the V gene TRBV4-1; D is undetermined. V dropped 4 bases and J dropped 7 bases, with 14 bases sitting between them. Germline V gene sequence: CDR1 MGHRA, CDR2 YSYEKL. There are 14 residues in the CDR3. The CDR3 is CASSPRALKNEQFF. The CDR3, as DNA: TGCGCCAGCAGCCCCCGGGCCCTAAAGAATGAGCAGTTCTTC.

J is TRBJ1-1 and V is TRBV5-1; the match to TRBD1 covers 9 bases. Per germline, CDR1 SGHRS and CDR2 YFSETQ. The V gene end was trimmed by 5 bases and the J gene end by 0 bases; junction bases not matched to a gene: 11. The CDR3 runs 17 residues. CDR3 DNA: TGCGCCAGCAGGTCAGCCGGGACAGGGATGATGAACACTGAAGCTTTCTTT. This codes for CASRSAGTGMMNTEAFF.

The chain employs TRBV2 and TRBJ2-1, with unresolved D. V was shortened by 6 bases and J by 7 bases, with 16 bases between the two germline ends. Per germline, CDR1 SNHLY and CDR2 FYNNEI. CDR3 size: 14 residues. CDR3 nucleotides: TGTGCCAGCAGCGCCCCCCCGATGGGTAATGAGCAGTTCTTC. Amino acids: CASSAPPMGNEQFF.

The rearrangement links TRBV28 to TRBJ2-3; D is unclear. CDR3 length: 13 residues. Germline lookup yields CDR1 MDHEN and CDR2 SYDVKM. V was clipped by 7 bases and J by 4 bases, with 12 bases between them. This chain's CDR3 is CASKMSAPDTQYF. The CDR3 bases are TGTGCCAGCAAGATGTCGGCACCAGATACGCAGTATTTT.

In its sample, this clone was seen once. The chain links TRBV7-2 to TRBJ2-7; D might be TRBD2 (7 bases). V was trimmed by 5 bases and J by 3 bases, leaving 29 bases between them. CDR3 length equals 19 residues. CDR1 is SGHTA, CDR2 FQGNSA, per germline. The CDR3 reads CASSPNRLREGGGSYEQYF. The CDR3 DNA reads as TGTGCCAGCAGCCCAAATAGACTAAGGGAGGGGGGTGGTAGCTACGAGCAGTACTTC. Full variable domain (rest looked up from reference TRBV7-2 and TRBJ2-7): GAGVSQSPSNKVTEKGKDVELRCDPISGHTALYWYRQSLGQGLEFLIYFQGNSAPDKSGLPSDRFSAERTGGSVSTLTIQRTQQEDSAVYLCASSPNRLREGGGSYEQYFGPGTRLTVT.

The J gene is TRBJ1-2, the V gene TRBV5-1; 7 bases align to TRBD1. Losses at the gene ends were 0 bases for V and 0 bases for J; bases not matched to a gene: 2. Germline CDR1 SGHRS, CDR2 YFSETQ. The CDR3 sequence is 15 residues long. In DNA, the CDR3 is TGCGCCAGCAGCTTGGACAGGGGAGCTAACTATGGCTACACCTTC. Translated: CASSLDRGANYGYTF.

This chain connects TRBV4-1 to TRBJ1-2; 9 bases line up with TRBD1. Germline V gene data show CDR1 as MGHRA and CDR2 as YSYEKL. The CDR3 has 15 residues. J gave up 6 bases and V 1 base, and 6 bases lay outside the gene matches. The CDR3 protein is CASSQGTGARDGYTF. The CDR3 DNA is TGCGCCAGCAGCCAAGGGACAGGGGCCCGGGATGGCTACACCTTC.

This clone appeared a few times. CDR3 sequence: CASSYSGPGQGAPYTF. The CDR3, as DNA: TGTGCCAGCAGTTACTCGGGGCCGGGACAGGGGGCCCCATACACCTTC. The chain employs TRBV6-5 and TRBJ1-2, with 12 bases fitting TRBD1. This CDR3 contains 16 residues. The V and J ends lost 0 bases and 11 bases, in that order; junction bases with no gene match: 10. Germline CDR1 is MNHEY and CDR2 is SVGAGI.

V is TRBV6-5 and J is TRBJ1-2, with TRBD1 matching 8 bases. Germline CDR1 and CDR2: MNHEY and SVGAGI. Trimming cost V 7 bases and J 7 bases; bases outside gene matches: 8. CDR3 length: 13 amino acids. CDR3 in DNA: TGTGCCAGCACCCCCGACAGGGGATTTGGCTACACCTTC. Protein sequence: CASTPDRGFGYTF.

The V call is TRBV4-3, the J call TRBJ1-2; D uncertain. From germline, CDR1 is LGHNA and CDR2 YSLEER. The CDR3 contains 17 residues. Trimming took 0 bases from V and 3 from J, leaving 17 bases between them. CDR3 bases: TGCGCCAGCAGCCAAGATAGGGCCCCGACTCGGGACTATGGCTACACCTTC. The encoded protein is CASSQDRAPTRDYGYTF.

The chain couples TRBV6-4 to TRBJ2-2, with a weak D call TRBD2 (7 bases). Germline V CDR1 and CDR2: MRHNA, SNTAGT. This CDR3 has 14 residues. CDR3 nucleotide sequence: TGTGCTTCCAAGGCGGGGGCAGGGACCGGGGAGCTGTTTTTT. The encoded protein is CASKAGAGTGELFF.

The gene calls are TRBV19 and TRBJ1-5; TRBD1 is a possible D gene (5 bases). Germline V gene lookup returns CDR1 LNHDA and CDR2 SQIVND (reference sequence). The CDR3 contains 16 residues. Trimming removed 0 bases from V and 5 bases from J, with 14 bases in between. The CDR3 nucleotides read TGTGCCAGTAGTATAGATTCCTGGGGCGCGGATCAGCCCCAGCATTTT. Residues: CASSIDSWGADQPQHF.

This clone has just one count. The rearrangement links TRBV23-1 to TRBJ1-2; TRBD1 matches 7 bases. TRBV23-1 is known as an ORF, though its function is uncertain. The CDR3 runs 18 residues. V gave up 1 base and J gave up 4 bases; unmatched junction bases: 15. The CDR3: CASSQLGPTGKGAYGYTF. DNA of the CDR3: TGCGCCAGCAGTCAATTGGGCCCGACAGGGAAAGGGGCCTATGGCTACACCTTC.

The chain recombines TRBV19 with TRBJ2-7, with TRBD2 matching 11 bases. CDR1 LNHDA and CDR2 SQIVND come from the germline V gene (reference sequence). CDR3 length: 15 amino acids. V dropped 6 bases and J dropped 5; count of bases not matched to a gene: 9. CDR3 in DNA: TGTGCCAGTAGCCTAACTAGCGGGGGCCCCAACGAGCAGTACTTC. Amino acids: CASSLTSGGPNEQYF.

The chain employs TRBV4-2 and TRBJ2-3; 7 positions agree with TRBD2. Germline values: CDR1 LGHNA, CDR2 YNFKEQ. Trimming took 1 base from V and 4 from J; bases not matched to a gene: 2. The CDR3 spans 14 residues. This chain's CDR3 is CASSQGGGADTQYF. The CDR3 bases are TGTGCCAGCAGCCAAGGGGGGGGTGCAGATACGCAGTATTTT.

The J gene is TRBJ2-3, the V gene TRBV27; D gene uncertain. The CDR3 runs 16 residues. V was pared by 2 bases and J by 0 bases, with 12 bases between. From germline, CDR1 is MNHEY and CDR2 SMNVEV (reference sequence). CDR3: CASSLEAIRSTDTQYF. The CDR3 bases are TGTGCCAGCAGTTTAGAGGCTATTAGGAGCACAGATACGCAGTATTTT.

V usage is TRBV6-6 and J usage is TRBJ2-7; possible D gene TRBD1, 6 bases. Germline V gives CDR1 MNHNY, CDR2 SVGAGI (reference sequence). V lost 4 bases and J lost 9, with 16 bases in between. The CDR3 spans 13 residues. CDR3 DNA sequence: TGTGCCAGCAGTTCCCAAGGACAGTCCGGGCAGTACTTC. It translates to CASSSQGQSGQYF.